These 3 T cell receptor beta chains were all obtained from the same sample, sequenced in a study of STAT3 mutations in large granular lymphocyte leukemia. The study, taken as a whole, reports: Every T-cell large granular lymphocyte leukemia patient had at least one immunodominant TCR beta clonotype.

TCRdb's copy holds only in-frame clones and misses some; the assay was immunoSEQ multiplex PCR. The table has roughly 46,000 clones, roughly three quarters seen once. Their recognized antigens are unknown. The material sequenced was PBMCs. All receptors come from a human donor with T large granular lymphocyte leukemia. Some clones in this sample may be carry-over from other donors' samples.

The chain couples TRBV4-2 to TRBJ1-6; 7 bases align to TRBD1. This CDR3 is 16 amino acids long. CDR1 is LGHNA, CDR2 YNFKEQ, per germline. The ends lost 0 bases at V and 10 bases at J; junction bases unmatched: 9. In nucleotides, the CDR3 is TGTGCCAGCAGCCAAGATCCGGAGGGGGCGAGGTCACCCCTCCACTTT. Its translation is CASSQDPEGARSPLHF.

The rearrangement uses TRBV2 and TRBJ1-2; maybe TRBD1 (5 bases). In germline, CDR1 is SNHLY, CDR2 FYNNEI. The CDR3 totals 13 residues. The V and J ends lost 8 bases and 0 bases respectively, with 10 bases between them. CDR3 amino acids: CASRTQTNYGYTF. In nucleotides, the CDR3 is TGTGCCAGCCGGACACAGACTAACTATGGCTACACCTTC.

The chain is built from TRBV4-2 and TRBJ2-5; 10 bases are a match to TRBD2. CDR3 length equals 16 residues. CDR1 and CDR2 from the germline V gene are LGHNA and YNFKEQ. Trimming removed 3 bases from V and 5 bases from J; junction bases left unmatched: 9. CDR3 DNA: TGTGCCAGCAGCCAGGGAGCGGGGGGGCCCGGGGAGACCCAGTACTTC. Protein: CASSQGAGGPGETQYF.